This record concerns one TCR beta chain sequence. Repertoires were generated with immunoSEQ multiplex PCR, while TCRdb's copy carries only in-frame clones and drops some. Among about 69,000 clones, about 88% were seen once, and the ten largest hold about 3.2%. The number of samples from each patient was between 1 and 8, taken pretreatment and on-treatment. The V gene end was trimmed by 3 bases and the J gene end by 4 bases; junction bases not matched to a gene: 3. The CDR3 sequence is 14 residues long. Germline V CDR1 and CDR2: ENHRY, SYGVKD. This sample was included in a study of PD-L1 blockade in urothelial cancer. Study-level information: Reported median T cell count for blood samples was more than 110,000.

J is TRBJ1-2 and V is TRBV10-3; 9 positions agree with TRBD1. The sequence came from a man aged 55 to 70 with urothelial cancer. Sequenced here: PBMCs, sampled around atezolizumab (anti-PD-L1) treatment. DNA of the CDR3: TGTGCCATCAGTGACGGGACAGGGTTCTATGGCTACACCTTC. It encodes CAISDGTGFYGYTF.